This T cell receptor (beta chain) came from a study of blood T cell repertoires in COVID-19 (TCRdb year 2020). With respect to the entire study: Collaborator samples came from the United States, Italy and Spain and covered acute and convalescent phases of COVID-19. The repertoires were released in a freely available public database meant as a resource for research on the immune response to SARS-CoV-2. The sample metadata nearly always contained a de-identified subject ID, COVID-19 status, age in years and sex. The prospective study material was composed of cDNA or gDNA derived from T cells, B-cell-depleted T cells, or PBMCs. Where HLA class I and class II types were available, the types were taken from metadata supplied by the sample provider, not from assay-based typing. Samples were obtained from the ongoing ImmuneRACE study (first 160 participants) and from about 1,300 subjects provided by 6 global collaborators. Deeply sampled blood TCRbeta repertoires from subjects exposed to, actively infected with, or recovered from COVID-19 were included in the dataset. The full study reports these points: Clinical and demographic metadata were provided uncurated, with the amount varying by source and participant.

Participants in the prospective study were aged about 18 to 95 years, lived in about two dozen United States geographic areas, and enrolled through a virtual design. Cohort assignment in the prospective study relied on participant-reported clinical history from a screening survey and a study questionnaire. Exposed participants had been in contact with someone with a PCR-confirmed or clinician-diagnosed COVID-19 case within 2 weeks of study entry. Each participant in the prospective study had whole blood, serum and a nasopharyngeal or oropharyngeal swab collected by mobile phlebotomists. Prospective study participants could optionally give additional blood draws and questionnaires over a 2-month period. Blood samples from the prospective study were shipped frozen or at room temperature prior to DNA extraction. Looking up the germline V gene yields CDR1 SGHRS and CDR2 YFSETQ. CDR3 length: 14 amino acids, cysteine to phenylalanine. Just the 42-base CDR3 DNA is kept, in frame starting at base 1. From V the trimming removes 3 bases and from J it removes 6 bases, while the gene matches leave 4 bases of the junction unaccounted for.

TCRbeta CDR3 regions were amplified from genomic DNA by means of the immunoSEQ Assay, a bias-controlled multiplex PCR. The paper's data handling went like this. The number of nucleated cells in each sample was estimated by amplification of reference gene primers within the assay. Sequence reads were collapsed and filtered to measure the absolute abundance of every unique TCRbeta CDR3 rearrangement. For each sample, productive Simpson clonality was calculated as the square root of Simpson's diversity index across productive rearrangements. This is the immuneACCESS table as TCRdb keeps it, with only in-frame sequences that have V and J called. A part of the clones is gone; compared with another copy, unresolved V genes explain less than half, and the rest is unexplained. For V, J and clone size, that table is used; D and trimming come from the DNA. The sample table lists about 270,000 clones, about 91% of them with a count of one. The top ten constitute 2.5% to 3% of the sample.

A word on this clone: No cognate antigen has been identified for it. No much larger clone is present one base from it, and per-base qualities are unavailable.

Material: PBMCs or T cells enriched from blood (not recorded which). The sequence derives from a man aged 35-49 years who had been exposed to COVID-19. The chain uses TRBV5-1 and TRBJ2-3; TRBD2 agrees with 10 junctional bases. In nucleotide form, the sequence is TGCGCCAGCAGCTACCAAGCGGGAGGGGATACGCAGTATTTT. Translated, it gives CASSYQAGGDTQYF.